This entry lists 16 T cell receptor beta chains sequenced from one sample in a study of STAT5B mutations in CD4+ large granular lymphocyte leukemia. TCRdb keeps only in-frame clones here, not all; method: immunoSEQ multiplex PCR. The data contain roughly 34,000 clones, more than 80% of them singletons. Sequenced input: CD4+ T cells from blood buffy coats. These receptors all stem from a human donor in good health.

V and J are TRBV6-6 and TRBJ1-5; no clear D. Looked up from germline, CDR1 is MNHNY and CDR2 is SVGAGI (reference sequence). The CDR3 totals 12 residues. The V and J ends lost 2 bases and 3 bases respectively, with 2 bases between them. This chain's CDR3 is CASSYDNQPQHF. The CDR3 DNA reads as TGTGCCAGCAGTTACGACAATCAGCCCCAGCATTTT.

V usage is TRBV11-2 and J usage is TRBJ2-1; no clear D gene. Trimming cost V 1 base and J 4 bases, with 5 bases left between them. This CDR3 comprises 13 residues. CDR1 is SGHAT and CDR2 is FQNNGV in the germline V gene. This CDR3 reads CASSLGRYNEQFF. CDR3 coding DNA: TGTGCCAGCAGCTTAGGCAGATACAATGAGCAGTTCTTC.

The CDR3 DNA is TGTGCCAGCAGTTACTTGGCCGGGGGGCATGGGGAGACCCAGTACTTC. Its protein is CASSYLAGGHGETQYF. This chain joins TRBV6-5 and TRBJ2-5, with D maybe TRBD2 (7 bases). The CDR3 contains 16 residues. CDR1 and CDR2 (germline): MNHEY, SVGAGI. Trimming left V 1 base short and J 5 bases short, with 17 bases between.

The genes are TRBV28 and TRBJ2-7; D not resolved. The CDR3 runs 13 residues. With 2 bases removed from V and 3 bases from J, the gap between germline ends came to 8 bases. The germline V gene has CDR1 MDHEN and CDR2 SYDVKM. The CDR3 protein is CASSLRPGYEQYF. CDR3 coding DNA: TGTGCCAGCAGTTTACGCCCTGGCTACGAGCAGTACTTC.

V gene TRBV5-5 combines with J gene TRBJ1-2; D not resolved. V was clipped by 2 bases and J by 2 bases, with 10 bases between them. The CDR3 extends over 14 amino acids. Germline V gene lookup returns CDR1 SGHKS and CDR2 YYEKEE (reference sequence). The CDR3 DNA reads as TGTGCCAGCAGCTTATGGACGGAAAACTATGGCTACACCTTC. Translation: CASSLWTENYGYTF. Filled out from reference TRBV5-5 and TRBJ1-2, the complete variable domain reads DAGVTQSPTHLIKTRGQQVTLRCSPISGHKSVSWYQQVLGQGPQFIFQYYEKEERGRGNFPDRFSARQFPNYSSELNVNALLLGDSALYLCASSLWTENYGYTFGSGTRLTVV.

The J gene is TRBJ1-6, the V gene TRBV6-5; TRBD1 agrees at 9 bases. After removal of 7 bases from V and 4 bases from J, the junction contained 2 bases not matched to a gene. The CDR3 totals 14 residues. Germline CDR1 is MNHEY and CDR2 is SVGAGI. CDR3 residues: CASKGQGYNSPLHF. The CDR3 DNA reads TGTGCCAGCAAGGGACAGGGTTATAATTCACCCCTCCACTTT.

The sample holds a few counts of this clone. The V and J genes are TRBV15 and TRBJ1-1; D is ambiguous. The CDR3 totals 17 residues. V lost 0 bases and J lost 7, with 21 bases in between. Germline V lookup: CDR1 LNHNV, CDR2 YYDKDF (reference sequence). CDR3 region: CATSRDLSPGLEGEAFF. The CDR3 DNA sequence: TGTGCCACCAGCAGAGATCTGTCGCCGGGGTTAGAGGGTGAAGCTTTCTTT.

This clone came up a few times. This chain joins TRBV7-8 and TRBJ1-5; no clear D gene. The CDR3 covers 13 residues. Between the trimmed V and J ends, which lost 1 base and 1 base, there was a span of 2 bases. Germline lookup yields CDR1 SGHVS and CDR2 FQNEAQ. CDR3 residues: CASSLESNQPQHF. CDR3 nucleotide sequence: TGTGCCAGCAGCTTAGAGAGCAATCAGCCCCAGCATTTT.

The V gene is TRBV2, the J gene TRBJ1-2, with D unresolved. Trimming removed 7 bases at V and 2 bases at J, with 5 bases between. The CDR3 covers 11 residues. Germline V CDR1 and CDR2: SNHLY, FYNNEI. In DNA form, the CDR3 reads TGTGCCAGCACGAGAAACTATGGCTACACCTTC. It specifies CASTRNYGYTF.

The rearrangement uses TRBV15 and TRBJ2-5; D may be TRBD1 or TRBD2 (5 bases each). The CDR3 covers 14 residues. V dropped 5 bases and J dropped 4 bases, with 14 bases sitting between them. Germline V lookup: CDR1 LNHNV, CDR2 YYDKDF (reference sequence). The CDR3 nucleotides read TGTGCCACCAGCGAATACGGGGCGGGAGAGACCCAGTACTTC. Translated, it gives CATSEYGAGETQYF.

V gene TRBV10-3 combines with J gene TRBJ2-4; tentatively, D is TRBD1 or TRBD2 (6 bases each). Trimming pared 7 bases from V and 9 bases from J, leaving 19 bases between. There are 14 residues in the CDR3. CDR1 and CDR2 from the germline V gene are ENHRY and SYGVKD. The CDR3 region is CAITDRRRGGIQYF. The CDR3 DNA sequence: TGTGCCATCACCGACAGGAGGAGGGGAGGCATTCAGTACTTC.

This sequence joins TRBV23-1 and TRBJ2-1; 11 nucleotides match TRBD1. TRBV23-1 is an open reading frame whose function is uncertain. The CDR3 totals 18 residues. V trimming: 0 bases; J trimming: 2 bases; junction bases outside the gene matches: 6. The CDR3 sequence: CASSQSPTGQGAYNEQFF. CDR3 in DNA: TGCGCCAGCAGTCAATCTCCCACGGGACAGGGGGCCTACAATGAGCAGTTCTTC.

This chain uses TRBV10-3 with TRBJ1-3; D uncertain. V lost 5 bases and J lost 3, with 8 bases in between. Germline CDR1 is ENHRY and CDR2 is SYGVKD. This CDR3 spans 13 amino acids. CDR3 nucleotide sequence: TGTGCCATCAGTAAGGGAGGTGGAAACACCATATATTTT. It encodes CAISKGGGNTIYF.

The V and J genes are TRBV28 and TRBJ2-3; 12 bases match TRBD2. The V gene end was trimmed by 3 bases and the J gene end by 5 bases; junction bases not matched to a gene: 12. Germline CDR1 is MDHEN and CDR2 is SYDVKM. The CDR3 spans 18 residues. The CDR3 DNA reads as TGTGCCAGCAGTTTCAGACTAGCGGGAGACGGAAGGAAAGATACGCAGTATTTT. It is translated as CASSFRLAGDGRKDTQYF.

V usage is TRBV18 and J usage is TRBJ1-2, with 7 positions matching TRBD1. This CDR3 comprises 14 residues. The germline CDR1 and CDR2 sequences are KGHSH and LQKENI. The V and J ends lost 5 bases and 0 bases, in that order; junction bases with no gene match: 3. The DNA of the CDR3 is TGTGCCAGCTCATCCGGGACAGCTAACTATGGCTACACCTTC. It encodes CASSSGTANYGYTF.

This sequence joins TRBV7-2 and TRBJ2-2; D possibly corresponds to TRBD2 (6 bases). Trimming shortened V by 4 bases and J by 4 bases, and 13 bases separated the two germline ends. The germline CDR1 and CDR2 sequences are SGHTA and FQGNSA. The CDR3 totals 15 residues. CDR3 sequence reads: CASSSREMGTGELFF. Here the CDR3 DNA reads TGTGCCAGCAGCTCCCGGGAGATGGGCACCGGGGAGCTGTTTTTT.